This TCR beta chain came from a study of T cell responses to AZD1222 COVID-19 vaccine. Study-wide points: The donors showed a predominance of white British ancestry and of females, with possible underestimation of clonal diversity. Vaccine-associated CD4 TCRs spanned spike, dominant at 160-218 and 743-854. The study identified only six AZD1222 recipients as seropositive at baseline.

Produced via immunoSEQ multiplex PCR; TCRdb's table is partial and in-frame only. Of over 100,000 clones detected, roughly 87% appear once; the ten largest clones hold about 5%. This clone has just one count. Its antigen remains unidentified. Germline CDR1 and CDR2: LGHNA and YSLEER. There are 16 residues in the CDR3. V lost 3 bases, J lost 5 bases, and 5 bases stayed unmatched. V is TRBV4-3 and J is TRBJ2-2, with 11 positions matching TRBD1. The origin of this receptor is an adult in good health. The sample consisted of peripheral blood, taken on day 0 of AZD1222 vaccination. The CDR3 coding sequence is TGCGCCAGCAGCCAGGGGGACAGGGGGTGGACCGGGGAGCTGTTTTTT. It is translated as CASSQGDRGWTGELFF.